Below, 21 T cell receptor beta chains from the same sample are listed, as sequenced in a study of spatial heterogeneity in lung cancer. Noted time point: sample taken at primary tumor resection. TCRdb re-analysed the 5' RACE reads in MiXCR, keeping a single row per CDR3 protein. The sample includes tens of thousands of distinct CDR3 sequences, just under 6% of them seen just once. Material: PBMCs, obtained at surgery. These receptors were obtained from a male donor with early-stage non-small cell lung cancer.

At least ten counts were recorded for this clonotype. The gene calls are TRBV2 and TRBJ1-1; 7 bases align to TRBD1. Trimming took 5 bases from V and 3 from J; bases not matched to a gene: 6. CDR1 SNHLY and CDR2 FYNNEI come from the germline V gene. The CDR3 has 14 residues. The CDR3 loop reads CASSLQGVHTEAFF. In DNA form, the CDR3 reads TGTGCCAGCAGTTTGCAGGGGGTTCACACTGAAGCTTTCTTT.

Many counts were recorded for this clonotype. This chain uses TRBV29-1 with TRBJ2-2, with TRBD1 as a possible D gene (5 bases). The germline V and J ends were trimmed by 4 bases and 2 bases, with 11 bases remaining between them. Per germline, CDR1 SQVTM and CDR2 ANQGSEA. This CDR3 contains 14 residues. The CDR3 here is CSVGTGLNTGELFF. CDR3 nucleotides: TGCAGCGTTGGTACAGGCCTTAACACCGGGGAGCTGTTTTTT.

This clonotype was found many times. This rearrangement joins TRBV7-6 to TRBJ1-1; tentative D call: TRBD1 (5 bases). Trimming left V 5 bases short and J 7 bases short, with 14 bases between. From germline, CDR1 is SGHVS and CDR2 FNYEAQ. There are 13 residues in the CDR3. The chain's CDR3 is CASSPGPTGEAFF. The CDR3 DNA reads as TGTGCCAGCAGCCCGGGGCCGACGGGTGAAGCTTTCTTT.

By share, this clonotype ranks as medium-sized. The gene calls are TRBV29-1 and TRBJ2-7; TRBD2 is a possible D gene (6 bases). The CDR3 length is 18 residues. CDR1 and CDR2 (germline): SQVTM, ANQGSEA. V was pared by 0 bases and J by 1 base, with 22 bases between. The CDR3 sequence is CSVEDLVGGTAWSYEQYF. Written as DNA, the CDR3 is TGCAGCGTTGAAGATCTTGTCGGAGGGACCGCCTGGTCCTACGAGCAGTACTTC.

The sample holds many counts of this clonotype. The chain couples TRBV2 to TRBJ1-5, with D maybe TRBD1 (5 bases). The CDR3 runs to 14 residues. Germline V gene sequence: CDR1 SNHLY, CDR2 FYNNEI. V lost 10 bases, J lost 7 bases, and 20 bases lay in between. DNA of the CDR3: TGTGCCACCCGTCGGCAGGGAATAAACCAGCCCCAGCATTTT. It codes for CATRRQGINQPQHF.

In its sample, this clonotype was seen many times. The chain is built from TRBV7-2 and TRBJ2-7, with 11 nucleotides matching TRBD2. V was clipped by 8 bases and J by 0 bases; unmatched bases: 15. Looked up from germline, CDR1 is SGHTA and CDR2 is FQGNSA. This CDR3 is built from 18 residues. CDR3 bases: TGTGCCAGCTCCCGAACGGCGATAGCGGGAGGGAGCTCCTACGAGCAGTACTTC. Protein: CASSRTAIAGGSSYEQYF.

This clonotype was counted a few times. The chain employs TRBV6-5 and TRBJ2-1; no reliable D call. CDR1 and CDR2 (germline): MNHEY, SVGAGI. Trimming removed 4 bases at V and 5 bases at J, with 12 bases between. The CDR3 loop spans 14 amino acids. CDR3 nucleotides: TGTGCCAGCAGTTCTCCGGGCCTGAACAATGAGCAGTTCTTC. Amino acid sequence: CASSSPGLNNEQFF.

This clonotype was counted at least ten times. The chain links TRBV25-1 to TRBJ1-1; D not certain. The CDR3 runs to 13 residues. V was clipped by 3 bases and J by 11 bases, with 16 bases between them. Germline CDR1 is MGHDK and CDR2 is SYGVNS. For the CDR3, the DNA is TGTGCCAGCAGTGAGGGAGGTAGGATTGAGGCTTTCTTT. Residues: CASSEGGRIEAFF. Full variable domain (outside the CDR3, taken from reference TRBV25-1 and TRBJ1-1): EADIYQTPRYLVIGTGKKITLECSQTMGHDKMYWYQQDPGMELHLIHYSYGVNSTEKGDLSSESTVSRIRTEHFPLTLESARPSHTSQYLCASSEGGRIEAFFGQGTRLTVV.

This clonotype occurred many times. The chain recombines TRBV9 with TRBJ2-2; 9 nucleotides align to TRBD2. There are 17 residues in the CDR3. The junction had 10 bases not matched to a gene; V was cut back by 3 bases and J by 4 bases. The V gene's germline CDR1 is SGDLS and CDR2 YYNGEE. DNA of the CDR3: TGTGCCAGCAGCGGACCCGGGACTAGCTCAAGCACCGGGGAGCTGTTTTTT. It codes for CASSGPGTSSSTGELFF.

There are many counts of this clonotype. J is TRBJ1-1 and V is TRBV5-6; no clear D. The V end lost 2 bases, the J end lost 8 bases, and 7 bases lay between the germline ends. Germline V gives CDR1 SGHDT, CDR2 YYEEEE. This CDR3 has 11 amino acids. The CDR3 region has the DNA TGTGCCAGCAGCTTTATGGGCGAAGCTTTCTTT. It codes for CASSFMGEAFF.

This clonotype was recorded many times. This chain connects TRBV5-6 to TRBJ1-5; D perhaps matches TRBD1 (5 bases). Germline V gene lookup returns CDR1 SGHDT and CDR2 YYEEEE. Trimming cost V 3 bases and J 3 bases, with 7 bases left between them. The CDR3 covers 13 residues. CDR3 region: CASSWGPNQPQHF. CDR3 bases: TGTGCCAGCAGCTGGGGACCCAATCAGCCCCAGCATTTT. Full variable domain (missing parts from reference TRBV5-6 and TRBJ1-5): DAGVTQSPTHLIKTRGQQVTLRCSPKSGHDTVSWYQQALGQGPQFIFQYYEEEERQRGNFPDRFSGHQFPNYSSELNVNALLLGDSALYLCASSWGPNQPQHFGDGTRLSIL.

In its sample, this clonotype was seen a few times. The V gene is TRBV7-9, the J gene TRBJ1-3; tentative D call: TRBD1 (6 bases). Germline assignment: CDR1 SEHNR and CDR2 FQNEAQ (reference sequence). The length of the CDR3 is 18 residues. Trimming pared 7 bases from V and 1 base from J, leaving 23 bases between. As DNA, the CDR3 is TGTGCCAGCACCTCCGGGGGGGCTCCCGGGAGATCTGGAAACACCATATATTTT. It translates to CASTSGGAPGRSGNTIYF.

This clonotype was observed many times. This chain connects TRBV20-1 to TRBJ2-1, with TRBD1 matching over 7 bases. The CDR3 sequence is 13 residues long. Trimming took 8 bases from V and 5 from J; bases not matched to a gene: 9. From germline, CDR1 is DFQATT and CDR2 SNEGSKA (reference sequence). CDR3 protein: CSTYRGGNNEQFF. DNA of the CDR3: TGCAGTACTTACAGGGGTGGAAACAATGAGCAGTTCTTC.

The chain recombines TRBV20-1 with TRBJ1-1, with D maybe TRBD1 (6 bases). The CDR3 runs 15 residues. Trimming stripped 0 bases from V and 5 bases from J, with 16 bases between. Per germline, CDR1 DFQATT and CDR2 SNEGSKA (reference sequence). CDR3 DNA sequence: TGCAGTGCTAGAGATGCCCGGGGGGCGGGGACTGAAGCTTTCTTT. Its protein is CSARDARGAGTEAFF.

This clonotype was detected many times. The chain carries TRBV24-1 and TRBJ1-2; D is undetermined. The CDR3 has 12 amino acids. V lost 3 bases and J lost 8, with 9 bases in between. The germline V gene encodes CDR1 KGHDR and CDR2 SFDVKD. As DNA, the CDR3 is TGTGCCACCAGTGATGGGGAACGCGGCTACACCTTC. Protein product: CATSDGERGYTF.

This clonotype is categorized as medium-sized. The CDR3 DNA sequence: TGTGCCAGCAGCCTAGGGCTCGAGCAGTACTTC. It codes for CASSLGLEQYF. The gene calls are TRBV28 and TRBJ2-7; D gene ambiguous. Trimming shortened V by 6 bases and J by 6 bases, and 9 bases separated the two germline ends. The CDR3 extends over 11 amino acids. Germline CDR1 reads MDHEN; CDR2 reads SYDVKM.

This clonotype was picked up many times. This chain joins TRBV4-2 and TRBJ2-7; no clear D gene. The CDR3 spans 15 residues. The germline V and J ends were trimmed by 1 base and 2 bases, with 12 bases remaining between them. Germline lookup yields CDR1 LGHNA and CDR2 YNFKEQ. In DNA, the CDR3 is TGTGCCAGCAGCCAAGCCTCGGGCGCGGCCTACGAGCAGTACTTC. This encodes CASSQASGAAYEQYF.

This clonotype showed up many times. The chain joins TRBV27 to TRBJ1-4; the D gene is possibly TRBD1 (5 bases). CDR3 length: 15 residues. Trimming shortened V by 5 bases and J by 8 bases, and 18 bases separated the two germline ends. CDR1 and CDR2 (germline): MNHEY, SMNVEV (reference sequence). CDR3 nucleotide sequence: TGTGCCAGCAGTACAACAGGACGGGGGGTCGAAAAACTGTTTTTT. Translation: CASSTTGRGVEKLFF.

The table lists this clonotype with a few counts. V and J are TRBV6-2 or TRBV6-3 and TRBJ2-7; 12 bases are a match to TRBD1. The CDR3 contains 18 residues. Per germline, CDR1 MNHEY and CDR2 SVGEGT. J lost 4 bases, V lost 7 bases, and 17 bases had no gene match. In nucleotides, the CDR3 is TGTGCCAGCACCGAGTCATACCCCCGGGACAGGGGGCGGTACGAGCAGTACTTC. This codes for CASTESYPRDRGRYEQYF.

In this sample, this clonotype turned up many times. The genes are TRBV25-1 and TRBJ2-6; 7 positions agree with TRBD1. The CDR3 extends over 15 amino acids. Germline CDR1 and CDR2: MGHDK and SYGVNS. With 4 bases clipped from V and 1 base from J, the junction kept 1 base outside the gene matches. The CDR3 here is CASSGGQSGANVLTF. The DNA for the CDR3 is TGTGCCAGCAGTGGGGGACAGTCTGGGGCCAACGTCCTGACTTTC.

This clonotype appeared many times. The chain carries TRBV5-1 and TRBJ1-5; TRBD1 is a possible D gene (5 bases). The germline CDR1 and CDR2 sequences are SGHRS and YFSETQ. V was trimmed by 0 bases and J by 4 bases, leaving 14 bases between them. The CDR3 covers 16 residues. The CDR3 here is CASSLGIGERNQPQHF. In DNA, the CDR3 is TGCGCCAGCAGCTTGGGAATAGGGGAAAGGAATCAGCCCCAGCATTTT.